This note documents a single T cell receptor beta chain sequence. The sample originates from a study of blood T cell repertoires in COVID-19. About the research overall: Samples of COVID-19 (acute and convalescent) were obtained from the United States, Italy and Spain.

Assay: immunoSEQ multiplex PCR; the TCRdb copy retains only in-frame clones and omits some. Of roughly 180,000 clones listed, around 85% were seen once; the top ten hold 6.9%. Patients of the Seattle cohort, enrolled during active infection, were followed longitudinally. The receptor was isolated from an older man with COVID-19, enrolled during active disease. Sequencing was performed on peripheral blood.

The CDR3 here is CASSYSSEFNTEAFF. The DNA of the CDR3 is TGTGCCAGCAGTTACTCGTCCGAGTTCAACACTGAAGCTTTCTTT. V usage is TRBV6-5 and J usage is TRBJ1-1; no clear D gene. Germline assignment: CDR1 MNHEY and CDR2 SVGAGI. The CDR3 is 15 amino acids. Trimming removed 0 bases from V and 2 bases from J, with 10 bases in between.